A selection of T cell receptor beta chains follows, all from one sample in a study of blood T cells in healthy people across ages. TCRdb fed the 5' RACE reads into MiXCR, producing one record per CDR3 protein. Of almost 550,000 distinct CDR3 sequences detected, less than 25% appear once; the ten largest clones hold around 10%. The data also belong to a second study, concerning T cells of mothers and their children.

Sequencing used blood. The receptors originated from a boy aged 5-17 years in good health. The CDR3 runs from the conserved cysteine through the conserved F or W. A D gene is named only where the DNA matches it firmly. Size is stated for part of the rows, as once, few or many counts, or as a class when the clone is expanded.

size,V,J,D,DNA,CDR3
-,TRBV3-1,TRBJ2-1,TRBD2,TGTGCCAGCAGCCGACGGACTAGCGGGAGTATTACCTACAATGAGCAGTTCTTC,CASSRRTSGSITYNEQFF
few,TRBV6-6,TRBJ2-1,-,TGTGCCAGCAGTTACTTTACCCGACGAACGGATGGGCAGTTCTTC,CASSYFTRRTDGQFF
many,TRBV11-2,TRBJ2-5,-,TGTGCCAGCAGCTTAGGGTTCGGCCAGGACCAAGAGACCCAGTACTTC,CASSLGFGQDQETQYF
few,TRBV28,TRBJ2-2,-,TGTGCCAGCAGTTTACGGGGGAACTTGCGCGGGGAGCTGTTTTTT,CASSLRGNLRGELFF
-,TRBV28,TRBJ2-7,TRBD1,TGTGCCAGCAGTCTGACCCCGGGACAGGGGGCTTGGGAGCAGTACTTC,CASSLTPGQGAWEQYF
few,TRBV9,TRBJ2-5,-,TGTGCCAGCAGCGTAGGAACGACTAGTACAGAGACCCAGTACTTC,CASSVGTTSTETQYF
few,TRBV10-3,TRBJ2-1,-,TGTGCCATCAGTGAGGACAGGAGCTCCTACAATGAGCAGTTCTTC,CAISEDRSSYNEQFF
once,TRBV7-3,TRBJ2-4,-,TGTGCCAGCAGCTTAACGGGGGACACGGCCAAAAACATTCAGTACTTC,CASSLTGDTAKNIQYF
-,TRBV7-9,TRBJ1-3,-,TGTGCCAGCAGCCCGGGACTGAGGGCAGGAAACACCATATATTTT,CASSPGLRAGNTIYF
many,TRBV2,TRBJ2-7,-,TGTGCCAGCAGTGAAACTAGATATAATTACGAGCAGTACTTC,CASSETRYNYEQYF
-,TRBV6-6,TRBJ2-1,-,TGTGCCAGCAGCGAGGGGGGGGATGAGCAGTTCTTC,CASSEGGDEQFF
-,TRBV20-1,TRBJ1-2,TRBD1,TGCAGTGCTAACCGGGACAGGGTTAGATGGGCTAACTATGGCTACACCTTC,CSANRDRVRWANYGYTF
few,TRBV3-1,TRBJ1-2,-,TGTGCCAGCAGCCAAGGTCAACTGACAGCTGCTAACTATGGCTACACCTTC,CASSQGQLTAANYGYTF
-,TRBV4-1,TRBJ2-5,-,TGCGCCAGCAGCCAAGTTATTAGTGTAGAGACCCAGTACTTC,CASSQVISVETQYF
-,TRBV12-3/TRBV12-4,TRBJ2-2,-,TGTGCCAGCAGTTTAGTCCGGAACACCGGGGAGCTGTTTTTT,CASSLVRNTGELFF
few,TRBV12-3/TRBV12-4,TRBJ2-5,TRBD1,TGTGCCAGCAGTTTTATGTGGGACAGGGTAGAGACCCAGTACTTC,CASSFMWDRVETQYF
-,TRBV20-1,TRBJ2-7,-,TGCAGTGCTAGAGACGGCTACTACGAGCAGTACTTC,CSARDGYYEQYF
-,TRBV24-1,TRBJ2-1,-,TGTGCCACCAGTGATCGGCGGGGGCCGGGAAATGAGCAGTTCTTC,CATSDRRGPGNEQFF
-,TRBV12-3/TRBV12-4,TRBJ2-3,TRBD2,TGTGCCAGCAGCGAGCTAGCGGGCTCAGATACGCAGTATTTT,CASSELAGSDTQYF
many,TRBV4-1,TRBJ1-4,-,TGCGCCAGCAGCCAGCCGCGCAAGGACGAAAAACTGTTTTTT,CASSQPRKDEKLFF
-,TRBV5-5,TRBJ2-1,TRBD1,TGTGCCAGCAGCTTAGGTCCGGGACAGGGTATTAATGAGCAGTTCTTC,CASSLGPGQGINEQFF
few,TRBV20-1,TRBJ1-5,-,TGCAGTGCTAGACTAAGGACAGTTAGCAATCAGCCCCAGCATTTT,CSARLRTVSNQPQHF
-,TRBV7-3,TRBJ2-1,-,TGTGCCAGCAGCTTTCGGGGGATGGAAAATGAGCAGTTCTTC,CASSFRGMENEQFF
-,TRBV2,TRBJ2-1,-,TGTGCCAGCAGTGAACGGCCCTCAGACAACAATGAGCAGTTCTTC,CASSERPSDNNEQFF
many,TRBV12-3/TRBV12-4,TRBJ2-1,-,TGTGCCAGCAGTCTTGGAGTAAGCTCCTACAATGAGCAGTTCTTC,CASSLGVSSYNEQFF
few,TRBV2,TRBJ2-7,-,TGTGCCAGCAGTAACGACCGCCAGAGCTCCTACGAGCAGTACTTC,CASSNDRQSSYEQYF
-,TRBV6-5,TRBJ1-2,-,TGTGCCAGCAGTTATGCAGGAACAACTAACTATGGCTACACCTTC,CASSYAGTTNYGYTF
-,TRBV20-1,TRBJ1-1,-,TGCAGTGCTAGAGTTGGGACTAAGGGCACTGAAGCTTTCTTT,CSARVGTKGTEAFF
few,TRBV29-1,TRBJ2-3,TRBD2,TGCAGCGTTGAAGGCGGGAGCTTTACAGATACGCAGTATTTT,CSVEGGSFTDTQYF
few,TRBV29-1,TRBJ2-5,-,TGCAGCGGCAGATTAGCTGGAGTGGGAGAGACCCAGTACTTC,CSGRLAGVGETQYF